This T cell receptor (beta chain) was profiled in a study of T cell repertoires in cytomegalovirus infection. Study background: CMV epitopes that were recently identified and HLA-C-restricted were used alongside well-studied HLA-B-restricted ones. Indications came from public TCR beta signatures; they pointed to CMV infection and to a matching HLA type.

MiXCR, run by TCRdb on the reads, gives a single entry per CDR3 protein. This repertoire shows around 120,000 distinct CDR3 sequences, under 55% found once; its top ten account for roughly 74%. The CDR3 runs to 16 residues. Germline CDR1 is KGHSH and CDR2 is LQKENI. V lost 2 bases and J lost 0, with 10 bases in between. In the case of this clonotype: Its target is not known.

Findings of the study overall: Within the response measured ex vivo, HLA-C-restricted CMV-specific TCR beta clonotypes were dominant. Using cumulative public TCR beta family frequency, the authors identified those who carried CMV together with the relevant HLA.

This chain joins TRBV18 and TRBJ1-4; D is uncertain. Sequenced here: CD8+ T cells from cultured PBMCs, sampled from culture after CMV antigen stimulation. This TCR derives from a human donor in good health (CMV status not recorded). Some clones in this sample may be carry-over from other donors' samples. The CDR3 loop is CASSPSLMPTNEKLFF. CDR3 DNA: TGTGCCAGCTCACCAAGCCTCATGCCAACTAATGAAAAACTGTTTTTT.